The text below deals with one TCR beta chain. This clone was observed once. One base away there is no much larger clone; base qualities are not given. The data stem from a study of T cell repertoires in chronic hepatitis B (dated by TCRdb to about 2019). The germline V gene sets CDR1 to SGHAT and CDR2 to FQNNGV. The CDR3 has 14 amino acids, counting the end cysteine and phenylalanine. The retained sequence is limited to the CDR3, 42 bases, with the frame set at the first base. V lost 5 bases and J lost 4 bases; the stretch between them is 14 bases long. The library was made by the immunoSEQ multiplex PCR assay. TCRdb took this table from immuneACCESS and kept in-frame rearrangements with V and J called. Such tables lack part of the clones; where checked against another copy, unresolved V genes explain under half of the gap, and the rest is unexplained. The sample data list approximately 200 clones, and approximately 72% of these were observed just once. Approximately 52% of the sample belongs to the ten largest clones.

The sequencing sample was made of HBV polymerase (pol387) epitope-specific CD8+ T cells from PBMCs. The source of this sequence is a human donor with chronic hepatitis B virus infection. The sequence is built from TRBV11-2 and TRBJ1-2; there is no confident call for the D gene. At the DNA level, the sequence is TGTGCCAGCAGCCCGCAGTCTACCAGCTATGGCTACACCTTC. Translated, it reads CASSPQSTSYGYTF.